These T cell receptor beta chains were read from a single sample in a study of Ad26.COV2.S vaccination and SARS-CoV-2 variants. Profiled with immunoSEQ multiplex PCR; TCRdb holds only in-frame clones, not every one. The data contain 430,000 or so clones, about 91% of them singletons. Sequenced here: peripheral blood, sampled in a trial of Ad26.COV2.S vaccine versus placebo. Receptor source: a person aged 18 to 59 who received the Ad26.COV2.S COVID-19 vaccine or a placebo. Both conserved end residues are part of each CDR3. A D gene is named only where the DNA matches it firmly. Not all rows give a size; the values are once, few, many and, for expanded clones, a class.

J gene	V gene	D gene	clone size	CDR3 protein	CDR3 DNA
TRBJ1-5	TRBV4-1	NA	NA	CASSQDQSGGNQPQHF	TGCGCCAGCAGCCAAGATCAGTCCGGGGGAAATCAGCCCCAGCATTTT
TRBJ2-6	TRBV9	TRBD1	NA	CASSIQGAPSGANVLTF	TGTGCCAGCAGCATACAGGGGGCACCCTCTGGGGCCAACGTCCTGACTTTC
TRBJ2-1	TRBV11-2	NA	NA	CASSLVGGVHNEQFF	TGTGCCAGCAGCTTAGTTGGGGGCGTTCACAATGAGCAGTTCTTC
TRBJ2-2	TRBV5-1	NA	NA	CASSLVGSRAGVGTGELFF	TGCGCCAGCAGCTTAGTCGGTTCCCGAGCAGGGGTTGGGACCGGGGAGCTGTTTTTT
TRBJ1-6	TRBV3-1/TRBV3-2	NA	few	CASSQAGDSPLHF	TGTGCCAGCAGCCAAGCGGGGGATTCACCCCTCCACTTT
TRBJ1-4	TRBV7-3	TRBD1	NA	CASSASGGQNEKLFF	TGTGCCAGCAGCGCCTCAGGGGGCCAGAATGAAAAACTGTTTTTT
TRBJ1-5	TRBV6-2/TRBV6-3	NA	NA	CASSYARGRGGINQPQHF	TGTGCCAGCAGTTACGCCCGCGGCAGGGGAGGTATCAATCAGCCCCAGCATTTT
TRBJ1-1	TRBV4-3	NA	NA	CASSQESPFHPAAEAFF	TGCGCCAGCAGCCAAGAAAGTCCGTTCCACCCGGCGGCTGAAGCTTTCTTT
TRBJ2-1	TRBV27	TRBD1	once	CASSSHPGQGRDEQFF	TGTGCCAGCAGTTCGCATCCGGGACAGGGCCGAGATGAGCAGTTCTTC
TRBJ2-1	TRBV7-3	NA	NA	CASSLIGGPPYNEQFF	TGTGCCAGCAGCTTAATTGGGGGGCCACCCTACAATGAGCAGTTCTTC
TRBJ1-1	TRBV5-1	NA	NA	CASSSQGGRTEAFF	TGCGCCAGCAGCTCACAGGGCGGGCGCACTGAAGCTTTCTTT
TRBJ2-5	TRBV5-1	NA	NA	CASSLEGGGAGETQYF	TGCGCCAGCAGCTTGGAAGGTGGGGGGGCCGGTGAGACCCAGTACTTC
TRBJ2-1	TRBV2	TRBD2	NA	CASRTSGSSYNEQFF	TGTGCCAGCAGGACCAGCGGGAGTTCCTACAATGAGCAGTTCTTC
TRBJ2-7	TRBV7-9	TRBD1	NA	CASSSGTGGVYEQYF	TGTGCCAGCAGCTCCGGGACAGGCGGGGTCTACGAGCAGTACTTC
TRBJ2-5	TRBV5-1	NA	NA	CASSSTTGHPGETQYF	TGCGCCAGCAGCTCGACCACCGGACACCCCGGGGAGACCCAGTACTTC
TRBJ2-2	TRBV7-2	NA	NA	CASSLNRVGSGELFF	TGTGCCAGCAGCTTAAACAGGGTAGGATCCGGGGAGCTGTTTTTT
TRBJ2-5	TRBV7-2	TRBD2	once	CATSGWYQETQYF	TGTGCCACTAGCGGATGGTACCAAGAGACCCAGTACTTC
TRBJ2-1	TRBV24-1	NA	NA	CATSDLLADYNEQFF	TGTGCCACCAGTGATTTGCTGGCGGACTACAATGAGCAGTTCTTC
TRBJ1-2	TRBV6-5	NA	NA	CASSLGAAHGYTF	TGTGCCAGCAGCCTAGGGGCTGCCCACGGCTACACCTTC